These 28 T cell receptor beta chains came from one sample sequenced in a study of spatial heterogeneity in lung cancer. The time point here: blood at routine non-recurrence follow-up after resection. TCRdb re-derived calls from the 5' RACE reads in MiXCR, one entry per CDR3 protein. Of 7,500 to 10,000 distinct CDR3 sequences listed, under 30% were seen once; the top ten hold roughly 3.8%. The sequencing here drew on PBMCs, taken at follow-up. Receptors were obtained from a female donor with early-stage non-small cell lung cancer.

Sample share makes this clonotype medium-sized. CDR3 sequence reads: CASSSAGTGYEQYF. In DNA form, the CDR3 reads TGTGCCAGCAGCTCCGCCGGGACAGGCTACGAGCAGTACTTC. The chain carries TRBV7-9 and TRBJ2-7; 8 bases align to TRBD1. There are 14 residues in the CDR3. CDR1 and CDR2 (germline): SEHNR, FQNEAQ (reference sequence). V dropped 4 bases and J dropped 3; count of bases not matched to a gene: 5.

With regard to this clonotype: One junction end disagrees with the germline gene, perhaps due to a read error. The chain combines TRBV5-1 with TRBJ1-2; D is uncertain. CDR1 SGHRS and CDR2 YFSETQ come from the germline V gene. The CDR3 has 15 amino acids. In DNA, the CDR3 is TGCGCCAGAAGCTTGGTTGCTGGAACTAACTATGGCTACACCTTC. It encodes CARSLVAGTNYGYTF.

The rearrangement uses TRBV3-1 and TRBJ2-1, with 8 bases identical to TRBD2. From germline, CDR1 is LGHDT and CDR2 YNNKEL (reference sequence). Trimming took 1 base from V and 7 from J; bases not matched to a gene: 6. The CDR3 spans 15 residues. CDR3 protein: CASSQGDGRVNEQFF. In DNA, the CDR3 is TGTGCCAGCAGCCAAGGGGACGGGAGGGTGAATGAGCAGTTCTTC.

This clonotype was counted only a few times. The rearrangement joins TRBV28 to TRBJ2-7; TRBD1 matches 9 bases. V lost 10 bases, J lost 3 bases, and 13 bases stayed unmatched. CDR1 and CDR2 from the germline V gene are MDHEN and SYDVKM. There are 15 residues in the CDR3. The CDR3 DNA sequence: TGTGCCACCGCTACTGCCGGGACAGGGTACTACGAGCAGTACTTC. Amino acid sequence: CATATAGTGYYEQYF.

The chain combines TRBV30 with TRBJ2-7; no firm D call. The germline V and J ends were trimmed by 0 bases and 2 bases, with 8 bases remaining between them. The V gene's germline CDR1 is GTSNPN and CDR2 SVGIG (reference sequence). This CDR3 is built from 13 residues. The CDR3 coding sequence is TGTGCCTGGAGTGTTGAAGCCCCCTACGAGCAGTACTTC. It translates to CAWSVEAPYEQYF.

This clonotype was counted a few times. The rearrangement uses TRBV5-5 and TRBJ2-2; no reliable D call. V dropped 0 bases and J dropped 4 bases, with 10 bases sitting between them. This CDR3 comprises 15 residues. Germline V lookup: CDR1 SGHKS, CDR2 YYEKEE (reference sequence). The CDR3 reads CASSLVLWGTGELFF. The CDR3, as DNA: TGTGCCAGCAGCTTGGTTCTCTGGGGCACCGGGGAGCTGTTTTTT.

The CDR3: CASSDTGRDEQYF. CDR3 bases: TGCGCCAGCAGTGATACAGGCCGGGACGAGCAGTACTTC. The chain couples TRBV10-1 to TRBJ2-7; tentatively, D is TRBD1 (5 bases). CDR3 size: 13 residues. Trimming pared 3 bases from V and 5 bases from J, leaving 11 bases between. Germline values: CDR1 WNHNN, CDR2 SYGVQD (reference sequence).

This clonotype is termed medium-sized. The chain joins TRBV18 to TRBJ1-1, with TRBD1 matching over 7 bases. Trimming at V came to 3 bases and at J to 4 bases, leaving 2 bases not matched to a gene. This CDR3 has 13 residues. The V gene's germline CDR1 is KGHSH and CDR2 LQKENI. CDR3 nucleotides: TGTGCCAGCTCACCTCAGGGGGGCACTGAAGCTTTCTTT. Residues: CASSPQGGTEAFF. The full variable domain, in which reference TRBV18 and TRBJ1-1 provide the parts outside the CDR3, is NAGVMQNPRHLVRRRGQEARLRCSPMKGHSHVYWYRQLPEEGLKFMVYLQKENIIDESGMPKERFSAEFPKEGPSILRIQQVVRGDSAAYFCASSPQGGTEAFFGQGTRLTVV.

This clonotype was recorded a few times. In DNA, the CDR3 is TGTGCCTGGATGAGACTAGCGGGCATGACCGGGGAGCTGTTTTTT. Protein sequence: CAWMRLAGMTGELFF. The chain links TRBV30 to TRBJ2-2; 10 bases agree with TRBD2. Unmatched junction bases numbered 7, after V lost 4 bases and J lost 5 bases. CDR1 and CDR2 from the germline V gene are GTSNPN and SVGIG (reference sequence). The CDR3 contains 15 residues.

The rearrangement uses TRBV15 and TRBJ2-1; 10 bases agree with TRBD2. CDR1 and CDR2 (germline): LNHNV, YYDKDF (reference sequence). The CDR3 is 15 residues long. The V segment lost 6 bases and the J segment 7 bases; nucleotides outside the gene matches: 9. The CDR3 DNA reads TGTGCCACCAGAGCGGGAGGGGCCGGAGGAAATGAGCAGTTCTTC. This translates into CATRAGGAGGNEQFF.

By its share, this clonotype is medium-sized (0.01 to 0.1%). The V call is TRBV4-1, the J call TRBJ1-4; a possible D gene is TRBD1 (6 bases). Germline CDR1 and CDR2: MGHRA and YSYEKL. Trimming shortened V by 11 bases and J by 8 bases, and 24 bases separated the two germline ends. The CDR3 has 15 residues. CDR3 nucleotides: TGCGCCGCCGGCCGCGGGGGCAAAGTTTTGGAAAAACTGTTTTTT. Translation gives CAAGRGGKVLEKLFF.

This clonotype is medium-sized (0.01 to 0.1%) in the sample. The V call is TRBV5-4, the J call TRBJ2-7; TRBD1 or TRBD2 may be the D gene (5 bases each). The germline V gene has CDR1 SGHNT and CDR2 YYREEE (reference sequence). This CDR3 comprises 13 residues. The V and J ends lost 3 bases and 0 bases respectively, with 7 bases between them. The CDR3 nucleotides read TGTGCCAGCAGCTCGGGACGCTCCTACGAGCAGTACTTC. It is translated as CASSSGRSYEQYF.

The gene calls are TRBV4-3 and TRBJ2-7; 8 bases are a match to TRBD2. This CDR3 contains 18 residues. Germline V gene lookup returns CDR1 LGHNA and CDR2 YSLEER. With 0 bases clipped from V and 2 bases from J, the junction kept 12 bases outside the gene matches. The CDR3 spells CASSQELPYGRGAYEQYF. Written as DNA, the CDR3 is TGCGCCAGCAGCCAAGAGCTCCCCTATGGGCGGGGGGCCTACGAGCAGTACTTC.

This clonotype was counted only a few times. The V and J genes are TRBV30 and TRBJ1-5; D is ambiguous. From germline, CDR1 is GTSNPN and CDR2 SVGIG (reference sequence). The CDR3 is made up of 12 amino acids. Trimming cost V 3 bases and J 3 bases, with 6 bases left between them. Written as DNA, the CDR3 is TGTGCCTGGAGCCTGAACAATCAGCCCCAGCATTTT. It is translated as CAWSLNNQPQHF. The whole variable domain, remainder taken from reference TRBV30 and TRBJ1-5, is SQTIHQWPATLVQPVGSPLSLECTVEGTSNPNLYWYRQAAGRGLQLLFYSVGIGQISSEVPQNLSASRPQDRQFILSSKKLLLSDSGFYLCAWSLNNQPQHFGDGTRLSIL.

The rearrangement uses TRBV28 and TRBJ1-6; perhaps TRBD1 as D (5 bases). CDR1 is MDHEN and CDR2 is SYDVKM in the germline V gene. Trimming took 3 bases from V and 0 from J, leaving 6 bases between them. The CDR3 runs 15 residues. CDR3 sequence (DNA): TGTGCCAGCAGTTTTGGACACTCCTATAATTCACCCCTCCACTTT. Residues: CASSFGHSYNSPLHF. Based on the CDR3 plus reference TRBV28 and TRBJ1-6, the full variable domain is DVKVTQSSRYLVKRTGEKVFLECVQDMDHENMFWYRQDPGLGLRLIYFSYDVKMKEKGDIPEGYSVSREKKERFSLILESASTNQTSMYLCASSFGHSYNSPLHFGNGTRLTVT.

The rearrangement links TRBV7-9 to TRBJ1-2; D possibly corresponds to TRBD1 (6 bases). Trimming removed 1 base from V and 7 bases from J, with 13 bases in between. Germline loops: CDR1 SEHNR, CDR2 FQNEAQ (reference sequence). CDR3 length: 14 amino acids. CDR3 sequence reads: CASSLDRGAAGYTF. CDR3 DNA sequence: TGTGCCAGCAGCTTAGATCGGGGGGCGGCTGGCTACACCTTC.

The chain employs TRBV30 and TRBJ1-2, with D unclear. This CDR3 comprises 13 residues. Germline lookup yields CDR1 GTSNPN and CDR2 SVGIG (reference sequence). The V and J ends lost 1 base and 0 bases respectively, with 6 bases between them. CDR3 amino acids: CAWSDSANYGYTF. The CDR3 coding sequence is TGTGCCTGGAGTGACAGCGCTAACTATGGCTACACCTTC.

In its sample, this clonotype was seen a few times. V usage is TRBV7-9 and J usage is TRBJ2-5; 10 bases align to TRBD2. This CDR3 is 16 amino acids long. CDR1 SEHNR and CDR2 FQNEAQ come from the germline V gene (reference sequence). V lost 8 bases and J lost 1; bases outside the gene matches: 10. CDR3 protein: CASAASGSSTQETQYF. The CDR3 DNA follows: TGTGCCAGCGCGGCTAGCGGGAGTTCTACCCAAGAGACCCAGTACTTC.

This sequence joins TRBV5-1 and TRBJ2-3; 9 bases match TRBD1. Per the germline V gene, CDR1 is SGHRS and CDR2 is YFSETQ. CDR3 length: 15 residues. V was clipped by 1 base and J by 5 bases; unmatched bases: 5. The CDR3 DNA is TGCGCCAGCAGCTTGACAGGGGGCACTGGAGATACGCAGTATTTT. Translated: CASSLTGGTGDTQYF.

The V gene is TRBV4-2, the J gene TRBJ1-2; no clear D. The length of the CDR3 is 16 residues. V was clipped by 0 bases and J by 0 bases, with 11 bases between them. Germline-derived CDR1 and CDR2 are LGHNA and YNFKEQ. The DNA for the CDR3 is TGTGCCAGCAGCCAAGATGAGGCAGAGTCTAACTATGGCTACACCTTC. Its protein product is CASSQDEAESNYGYTF.

This clonotype was observed a handful of times. The chain joins TRBV7-2 to TRBJ1-2; 10 bases agree with TRBD1. Germline lookup yields CDR1 SGHTA and CDR2 FQGNSA. Trimming at V came to 5 bases and at J to 4 bases, leaving 7 bases not matched to a gene. There are 15 residues in the CDR3. DNA of the CDR3: TGTGCCAGCAGCCAAAGGACAGGGGGGAGCTATGGCTACACCTTC. Its protein product is CASSQRTGGSYGYTF.

V and J are TRBV7-2 and TRBJ1-5; D not resolved. This CDR3 region has 15 residues. The ends were cut back, 5 bases at V and 6 bases at J, with 17 bases in the middle. Germline V CDR1 and CDR2: SGHTA, FQGNSA. The CDR3 nucleotides read TGTGCCAGCAGCCCCACGTGGGGTCCGGGTCAGCCCCAGCATTTT. The encoded protein is CASSPTWGPGQPQHF.

This sequence joins TRBV6-6 and TRBJ2-4; D is tentatively TRBD1 or TRBD2 (5 bases each). Per the germline V gene, CDR1 is MNHNY and CDR2 is SVGAGI (reference sequence). The CDR3 runs 15 residues. Deletions cut 10 bases from V and 9 bases from J, with 25 bases between. DNA for the CDR3: TGTGCCATCCAAAGGGACCGGGCCTCGTGGCCCATTCAGTACTTC. This gives the protein CAIQRDRASWPIQYF.

Comment on this clonotype: The conserved final phenylalanine or tryptophan is absent from the CDR3, which likely points to a read error. The chain links TRBV29-1 to TRBJ2-3; 13 nucleotides agree with TRBD2. This CDR3 is built from 14 residues. V lost 6 bases to trimming and J lost 4 bases; unmatched junction nucleotides: 4. Germline lookup yields CDR1 SQVTM and CDR2 ANQGSEA. This CDR3 reads CSVKLAGGPDTQYL. The CDR3 nucleotides are TGCAGCGTCAAACTAGCGGGAGGGCCAGATACGCAGTATCTT.

The rearrangement links TRBV5-5 to TRBJ1-1; D not resolved. Germline V CDR1 and CDR2: SGHKS, YYEKEE (reference sequence). Trimming stripped 2 bases from V and 6 bases from J, with 8 bases between. The CDR3 sequence is 12 residues long. The CDR3 region is CASSFGGAEAFF. CDR3 sequence (DNA): TGTGCCAGCAGCTTTGGTGGGGCTGAAGCTTTCTTT.

This clonotype was recorded a few times. The rearrangement links TRBV11-2 to TRBJ1-1; D is possibly TRBD1 (5 bases). V lost 5 bases and J lost 1, with 8 bases in between. This CDR3 has 13 residues. Germline CDR1 and CDR2: SGHAT and FQNNGV. The CDR3 coding sequence is TGTGCCAGCAGCGTGACAGAGAACACTGAAGCTTTCTTT. Translated: CASSVTENTEAFF.

CDR3 protein: CASRLLAGPPSNTGELFF. The CDR3 DNA is TGTGCCAGCAGACTATTGGCGGGACCCCCCTCGAACACCGGGGAGCTGTTTTTT. The chain links TRBV5-4 to TRBJ2-2, with TRBD2 as a possible D gene (6 bases). This CDR3 region has 18 residues. Germline lookup yields CDR1 SGHNT and CDR2 YYREEE (reference sequence). V shed 5 bases and J shed 0 bases, with 20 bases lying between them.

The rearrangement links TRBV29-1 to TRBJ2-3, with D perhaps matching TRBD2 (6 bases). The germline gives CDR1 SQVTM, CDR2 ANQGSEA. The CDR3 is 17 amino acids. V lost 0 bases and J 0 bases, leaving 16 bases between the germline ends. The CDR3, as DNA: TGCAGCGTTGAAGATCGACTGAGGAGCGGGAGCACAGATACGCAGTATTTT. Residues: CSVEDRLRSGSTDTQYF.